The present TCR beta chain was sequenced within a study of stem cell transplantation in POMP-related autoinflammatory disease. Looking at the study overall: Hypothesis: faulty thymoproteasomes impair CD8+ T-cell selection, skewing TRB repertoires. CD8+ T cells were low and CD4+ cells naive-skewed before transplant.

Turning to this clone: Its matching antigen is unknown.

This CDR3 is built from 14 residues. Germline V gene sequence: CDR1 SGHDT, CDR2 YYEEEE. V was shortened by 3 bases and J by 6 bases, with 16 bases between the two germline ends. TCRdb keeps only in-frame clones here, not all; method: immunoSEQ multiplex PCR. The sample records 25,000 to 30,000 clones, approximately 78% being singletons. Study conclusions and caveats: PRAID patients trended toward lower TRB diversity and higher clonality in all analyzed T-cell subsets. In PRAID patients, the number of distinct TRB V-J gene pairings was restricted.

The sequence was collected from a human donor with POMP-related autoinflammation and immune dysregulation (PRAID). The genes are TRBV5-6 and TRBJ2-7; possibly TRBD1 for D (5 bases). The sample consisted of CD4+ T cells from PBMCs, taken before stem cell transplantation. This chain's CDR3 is CASSWGLEPGEQYF. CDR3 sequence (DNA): TGTGCCAGCAGCTGGGGCCTCGAACCGGGCGAGCAGTACTTC.